Each of the 12 T cell receptor beta chains below was sequenced from the same sample in a study of OX40 agonist ivuxolimab in advanced cancers. TCRdb's copy holds only in-frame clones and misses some; the assay was immunoSEQ multiplex PCR. The sample yields over 25,000 clones, about 88% seen once. The source was CD4+ or CD8+ T cells sorted from blood, collected in a trial of the OX40 agonist ivuxolimab. The receptors originated from an adult with an advanced solid tumor such as melanoma, head and neck, liver or kidney cancer.

On this clone: One junction end disagrees with the germline gene, perhaps due to a read error. The chain is built from TRBV7-7 and TRBJ2-5, with D tentatively TRBD1 (6 bases). The CDR3 is made up of 15 amino acids. Germline V CDR1 and CDR2: SSHAT, FNYEAQ (reference sequence). The CDR3, as DNA: TGTGCTAGCAGCTTAGCAATGAGGGGGCAAGAGACCCAGTACTTC. It encodes CASSLAMRGQETQYF.

A few counts support this clone. This rearrangement joins TRBV6-6 to TRBJ1-6; D unresolved. Germline V gives CDR1 MNHNY, CDR2 SVGAGI (reference sequence). Trimming took off 5 bases at V and 9 bases at J, with 20 bases between the two ends. The CDR3 is made up of 16 amino acids. The CDR3 here is CASSGRMLLVFSPLHF. For the CDR3, the DNA is TGTGCCAGCAGTGGAAGGATGTTGTTGGTCTTTTCACCCCTCCACTTT.

V and J are TRBV4-2 and TRBJ2-1, with TRBD2 matching 11 bases. The V segment lost 0 bases and the J segment 0 bases; nucleotides outside the gene matches: 10. This CDR3 is built from 20 residues. CDR1 is LGHNA and CDR2 is YNFKEQ in the germline V gene. CDR3 coding DNA: TGTGCCAGCAGCCAAGATCTAGCGGGAGGCGTCATTAGCTCCTACAATGAGCAGTTCTTC. This encodes CASSQDLAGGVISSYNEQFF.

This sequence joins TRBV27 and TRBJ2-5; 12 bases fit TRBD2. The V gene end was trimmed by 2 bases and the J gene end by 2 bases; junction bases not matched to a gene: 3. Germline CDR1 is MNHEY and CDR2 is SMNVEV (reference sequence). The CDR3 consists of 16 residues. CDR3 sequence: CASSLVGLAGQETQYF. CDR3 coding DNA: TGTGCCAGCAGTTTAGTCGGACTAGCGGGGCAAGAGACCCAGTACTTC.

The chain uses TRBV7-8 and TRBJ2-1; maybe TRBD2 (7 bases). Germline V CDR1 and CDR2: SGHVS, FQNEAQ. Between the trimmed V and J ends, which lost 5 bases and 9 bases, there was a span of 26 bases. The CDR3 has 17 residues. The CDR3 loop reads CASSRGGGIDRFSEQFF. Here the CDR3 DNA reads TGTGCCAGCAGCCGAGGGGGGGGTATAGACCGTTTCAGTGAGCAGTTCTTC.

The chain has TRBV30 and TRBJ2-1, with 15 bases identical to TRBD2. The CDR3 sequence is 15 residues long. The junction had 5 bases not matched to a gene; V was cut back by 3 bases and J by 8 bases. Germline V gives CDR1 GTSNPN, CDR2 SVGIG (reference sequence). CDR3: CAWSVGLAGGYEQFF. CDR3 nucleotides: TGTGCCTGGAGCGTTGGACTAGCGGGAGGGTATGAGCAGTTCTTC.

V usage is TRBV4-2 and J usage is TRBJ1-5; D is unclear. The germline V and J ends were trimmed by 0 bases and 0 bases, with 15 bases remaining between them. CDR3 size: 18 residues. Germline V gives CDR1 LGHNA, CDR2 YNFKEQ. The CDR3 sequence: CASSQDPMAAYSNQPQHF. The CDR3 nucleotides are TGTGCCAGCAGCCAAGATCCAATGGCAGCTTATAGCAATCAGCCCCAGCATTTT.

The CDR3 here is CASSGYRDSNTGELFF. The CDR3 nucleotides read TGTGCCAGCAGTGGCTACCGGGATTCGAACACCGGGGAGCTGTTTTTT. The rearrangement joins TRBV2 to TRBJ2-2; D is perhaps TRBD2 (5 bases). Germline CDR1 SNHLY, CDR2 FYNNEI. V was shortened by 4 bases and J by 0 bases, with 12 bases between the two germline ends. The CDR3 has 16 amino acids.

The V gene is TRBV13, the J gene TRBJ1-4; no clear D gene. Germline loops: CDR1 PRHDT, CDR2 FYEKMQ (reference sequence). Trimming shortened V by 4 bases and J by 6 bases, and 3 bases separated the two germline ends. The CDR3 has 11 residues. This chain's CDR3 is CASSYDEKLFF. CDR3 bases: TGTGCCAGCAGCTACGATGAAAAACTGTTTTTT.

This clone showed up just a few times. The chain recombines TRBV6-5 with TRBJ1-5, with D possibly TRBD1 on 5 matching bases. This CDR3 contains 12 residues. Germline CDR1 MNHEY, CDR2 SVGAGI. Trimming cost V 7 bases and J 7 bases, with 11 bases left between them. CDR3 sequence: CASMSWGQPQHF. The CDR3 DNA sequence: TGTGCCAGCATGTCCTGGGGGCAGCCCCAGCATTTT.

The V and J genes are TRBV28 and TRBJ2-1, with TRBD1 identical over 8 bases. J was trimmed by 4 bases and V by 7 bases; bases with no gene match: 6. CDR1 is MDHEN, CDR2 SYDVKM, per germline. The CDR3 is 14 residues long. The DNA of the CDR3 is TGTGCCAGCAACCACAGGGGGAGGTACAATGAGCAGTTCTTC. It is translated as CASNHRGRYNEQFF.

The J gene is TRBJ2-2, the V gene TRBV2; 12 nucleotides align to TRBD2. CDR3 size: 17 residues. Germline assignment: CDR1 SNHLY and CDR2 FYNNEI. With 3 bases clipped from V and 1 base from J, the junction kept 3 bases outside the gene matches. The CDR3 protein is CASSDWTSGENTGELFF. The CDR3 region has the DNA TGTGCCAGCAGTGACTGGACTAGCGGGGAGAACACCGGGGAGCTGTTTTTT.